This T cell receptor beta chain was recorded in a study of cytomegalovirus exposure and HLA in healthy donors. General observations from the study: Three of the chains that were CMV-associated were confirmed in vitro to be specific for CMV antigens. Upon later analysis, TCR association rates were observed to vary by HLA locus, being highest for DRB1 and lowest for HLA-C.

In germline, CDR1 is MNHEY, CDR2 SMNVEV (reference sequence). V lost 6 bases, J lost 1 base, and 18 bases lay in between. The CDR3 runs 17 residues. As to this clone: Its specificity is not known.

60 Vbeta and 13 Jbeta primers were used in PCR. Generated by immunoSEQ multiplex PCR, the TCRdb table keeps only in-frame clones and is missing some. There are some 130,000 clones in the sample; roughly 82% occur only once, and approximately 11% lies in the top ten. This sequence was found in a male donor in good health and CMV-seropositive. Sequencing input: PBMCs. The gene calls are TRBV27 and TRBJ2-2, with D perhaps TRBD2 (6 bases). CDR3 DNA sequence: TGTGCCAGCAGCTCGACTAGTCTGCTGCGGAACACCGGGGAGCTGTTTTTT. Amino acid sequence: CASSSTSLLRNTGELFF.